These T cell receptor beta chains were read from a single sample in a study of CD8+CD57+ T cells in acquired aplastic anemia. TCRdb recomputed calls from the reads with MiXCR, one row per CDR3 protein. The sample consists of roughly 170,000 distinct CDR3 sequences, 48% of them appearing once. Sequencing input: sorted CD4+, CD8+, or CD8+CD57+ T cells (not recorded which) from PBMCs. The receptors were gathered from a human donor with aplastic anemia. Each CDR3 is given with its conserved first and last residue. A D gene is named only where the DNA matches it firmly. A clone size is listed for some rows: how often the clone was seen (once, few, many), or a class if it is expanded.

CDR3nt | CDR3aa | j_gene | v_gene | d_gene | abundance
TGTGCTAGAGGGGCGGTTAATTCAAGCCCTGGAAACACCATATATTTT | CARGAVNSSPGNTIYF | TRBJ1-3 | TRBV7-7 | . | .
TGCGACAGCAGCGCCTGGGGGGGGGAAGGCGAAAAACTGTTTTTT | CDSSAWGGEGEKLFF | TRBJ1-4 | TRBV5-1 | . | few
TGTGCCAGCAGCTTAGACAGGGCCTCCTACGAGCAGTACTTC | CASSLDRASYEQYF | TRBJ2-7 | TRBV7-9 | . | many
TGTGCCAGCAGTTTGGAGACCCAGTACTTC | CASSLETQYF | TRBJ2-5 | TRBV12-3/TRBV12-4 | . | many
TGCAGCGTTGAAGACTACAGGCGGGTCACTGAAGCTTTCTTT | CSVEDYRRVTEAFF | TRBJ1-1 | TRBV29-1 | . | .
TGTGCCAGTAGCGACCGACCCGGCCCGGGAGGGTCACCCCTCCACTTT | CASSDRPGPGGSPLHF | TRBJ1-6 | TRBV19 | . | .
TGTGCCAGCAGCCTAGCGGGGGCCAACACCGGGGAGCTGTTTTTT | CASSLAGANTGELFF | TRBJ2-2 | TRBV19 | TRBD2 | .
TGTGCCAGCAGCCCCCGGAGACAGGGAAGTGAGACCCAGTACTTC | CASSPRRQGSETQYF | TRBJ2-5 | TRBV7-9 | TRBD1 | .
TGTGCCACCAGTGATCTGCAGGGGGCGAGGACTGAAGCTTTCTTT | CATSDLQGARTEAFF | TRBJ1-1 | TRBV24-1 | TRBD1 | .
TGTGCCAGTAGTATTCGGACCGGAGATCAGCCCCAGCATTTT | CASSIRTGDQPQHF | TRBJ1-5 | TRBV19 | . | few
TGTGCCATCAGCCGGGGACAGTACGCTGAAGCTTTCTTT | CAISRGQYAEAFF | TRBJ1-1 | TRBV10-3 | TRBD1 | .
TGCAGCGTTGTAAGAGAGCTACAGGGGTCTCGTGTGGGGGCTGAAGCTTTCTTT | CSVVRELQGSRVGAEAFF | TRBJ1-1 | TRBV29-1 | TRBD1 | many
TGTGCCAGCAGCGTAACGAGGGACACTGAAGCTTTCTTT | CASSVTRDTEAFF | TRBJ1-1 | TRBV7-3 | . | .
TGTGCCAGCAGTTTAGCGGGGGGGAGCTCCTACGGGCAGTACTTC | CASSLAGGSSYGQYF | TRBJ2-7 | TRBV6-5 | TRBD2 | .
TGTGCCAGCAGCGTCAACCTTGACAGGGTCCAAGAGACCCAGTACTTC | CASSVNLDRVQETQYF | TRBJ2-5 | TRBV9 | TRBD1 | .
TGTGCCAGCAGCTTAAGAGGGTGGAATGAAAAACTGTTTTTT | CASSLRGWNEKLFF | TRBJ1-4 | TRBV5-6 | . | many
TGCAGTGCTAGGCAAGGGGGCGATCAGCCCCAGCATTTT | CSARQGGDQPQHF | TRBJ1-5 | TRBV20-1 | TRBD1 | many
TGTGCCAGTAGTATCTTGGTTACAGGCGAGCAGTACTTC | CASSILVTGEQYF | TRBJ2-7 | TRBV19 | . | .
TGTGCCACCAGTGACACTCGGACAGGGGATGTGACAGATACGCAGTATTTT | CATSDTRTGDVTDTQYF | TRBJ2-3 | TRBV24-1 | TRBD1 | .
TGTGCCACCAGTGACGGACAGGCTAGCTCCTACGAGCAGTACTTC | CATSDGQASSYEQYF | TRBJ2-7 | TRBV24-1 | TRBD1 | .
TGTGCCAGCAGGTTGGGACAGGCATCGACCGGGGAGCTGTTTTTT | CASRLGQASTGELFF | TRBJ2-2 | TRBV7-3 | TRBD1 | .
TGTGCCAGCAGTGACACCTCGCTCAGGAACTTC | CASSDTSLRNF | TRBJ2-7 | TRBV2 | . | .
TGTGCCAGCAGCGCGTGGAACAATGAGCAGTTCTTC | CASSAWNNEQFF | TRBJ2-1 | TRBV9 | . | .
TGTGCCAGCAGGGGGGCCGAGGGGAGGGTTTCACCCCTCCACTTT | CASRGAEGRVSPLHF | TRBJ1-6 | TRBV2 | . | .
TGCAGTGCTACCTTCCAACTTAGCACAGATACGCAGTATTTT | CSATFQLSTDTQYF | TRBJ2-3 | TRBV20-1 | . | once
TGCAGCGTTGATGATGGGGTGTCAAGGAACACTGAAGCTTTCTTT | CSVDDGVSRNTEAFF | TRBJ1-1 | TRBV29-1 | . | .
TGTGCCAGCAGCTCGGCGGGAGACTATGGCTACACCTTC | CASSSAGDYGYTF | TRBJ1-2 | TRBV7-2 | . | many
TGTGCCAGCAGCGTAGAAACTAGCACCGGGGAGCTGTTTTTT | CASSVETSTGELFF | TRBJ2-2 | TRBV9 | . | many
TGTGCCAGCAGCGCAGATGGGTACGAGCAGTACTTC | CASSADGYEQYF | TRBJ2-7 | TRBV9 | . | few
TGTGCCAGCAGCTTAAGAGGGCCCCCGTTACTCTTC | CASSLRGPPLLF | TRBJ2-1 | TRBV7-2 | . | .
TGTGCCAGCGAGGGATATTCACCCCTCCACTTT | CASEGYSPLHF | TRBJ1-6 | TRBV2 | . | few
TGTGCCAGCAGCCGCCGATGGGGCGTCCAAGAGACCCAGTACTTC | CASSRRWGVQETQYF | TRBJ2-5 | TRBV7-2 | . | .
TGTGCCACCAGTGCTGAGGACAGGGGAATCTACGAGCAGTACTTC | CATSAEDRGIYEQYF | TRBJ2-7 | TRBV24-1 | TRBD1 | few
TGTGCCAGCAGTAGAAGGGACGAGCAGTACTTC | CASSRRDEQYF | TRBJ2-7 | TRBV28 | . | .
TGCAGTGCAAGCCGGGGCGGGACAGGGGTTAGGGAGCAGTACTTC | CSASRGGTGVREQYF | TRBJ2-7 | TRBV20-1 | TRBD1 | .
TGTGCCATCAGTGAACGTGGGACAGACAATTCACCCCTCCACTTT | CAISERGTDNSPLHF | TRBJ1-6 | TRBV10-3 | TRBD1 | medium-sized
TGTGCCAGCAGTTACTCGAGTAACCCACAGGACCTTCACTATGGCTACACCTTC | CASSYSSNPQDLHYGYTF | TRBJ1-2 | TRBV6-2/TRBV6-3 | . | few
TGTGCCAGCAGCTCGACGGACTCCCCGCCCAGCGACGAGCAGTACTTC | CASSSTDSPPSDEQYF | TRBJ2-7 | TRBV11-2 | . | .
TGTGCCAGCAGCTTAACACCACCGAGCTCTGGGGCCAACGTCCTGACTTTC | CASSLTPPSSGANVLTF | TRBJ2-6 | TRBV5-5 | . | many
TGTGCCAGCAGCGCCCAAGCCACAGTTCCCTACAATGAGCAGTTCTTC | CASSAQATVPYNEQFF | TRBJ2-1 | TRBV7-2 | . | many
TGTGCCACCGACTCCAGCAATGAGCAGTTCTTC | CATDSSNEQFF | TRBJ2-1 | TRBV2 | . | once